The 8 T cell receptor beta chains below come from one sample, sequenced in a study of technical replicates of blood from a few donors (TCRdb year 2017). The library was obtained by the immunoSEQ multiplex PCR assay. This is the immuneACCESS table as TCRdb keeps it, with only in-frame sequences that have V and J called. A part of the clones is gone; compared with another copy, unresolved V genes explain less than half, and the rest is unexplained. The sample records 82,000 or so clones, just over 95% of which are singletons. The biggest ten clones account for 0.3% to 0.45% of the sample. Sequenced material: T cells isolated from PBMCs. The source of these receptors is a human donor in good health.

The chain links TRBV28 to TRBJ2-7; D gene uncertain. The V end lost 9 bases, the J end lost 5 bases, and 14 bases lay between the germline ends. The germline V gene has CDR1 MDHEN and CDR2 SYDVKM. This CDR3 is 12 amino acids long. DNA for the CDR3: TGTGCCAGTGGAGAGAGCTACAACGAGCAGTACTTC. It yields the protein CASGESYNEQYF.

The J gene is TRBJ2-7, the V gene TRBV6-1; no definite D call. The CDR3 length is 13 residues. Trimming pared 7 bases from V and 4 bases from J, leaving 14 bases between. Germline lookup yields CDR1 MNHNS and CDR2 SASEGT. CDR3: CASTKTEKYEQYF. CDR3 in DNA: TGTGCCAGCACCAAAACAGAGAAGTACGAGCAGTACTTC.

The rearrangement uses TRBV2 and TRBJ1-1; D is unresolved. Germline V lookup: CDR1 SNHLY, CDR2 FYNNEI. CDR3 length: 13 amino acids. V was pared by 4 bases and J by 4 bases, with 10 bases between. CDR3 region: CASSVYSGTEAFF. In nucleotides, the CDR3 is TGTGCCAGCAGTGTGTACTCTGGCACTGAAGCTTTCTTT. Full variable domain (missing parts from reference TRBV2 and TRBJ1-1): EPEVTQTPSHQVTQMGQEVILRCVPISNHLYFYWYRQILGQKVEFLVSFYNNEISEKSEIFDDQFSVERPDGSNFTLKIRSTKLEDSAMYFCASSVYSGTEAFFGQGTRLTVV.

The V and J genes are TRBV5-4 and TRBJ2-1; TRBD2 aligns across 7 bases. The CDR3 has 9 residues. CDR1 and CDR2 from the germline V gene are SGHNT and YYREEE (reference sequence). V lost 10 bases, J lost 12 bases, and 4 bases stayed unmatched. Here the CDR3 reads CAGLVGQFF. The CDR3, as DNA: TGTGCCGGACTAGTAGGGCAGTTCTTC.

V gene TRBV19 combines with J gene TRBJ1-2; 9 nucleotides agree with TRBD1. The germline V gene encodes CDR1 LNHDA and CDR2 SQIVND (reference sequence). The CDR3 consists of 15 residues. Trimming took 0 bases from V and 4 from J; bases not matched to a gene: 3. The CDR3 here is CASSIDRGQGYGYTF. CDR3 DNA: TGTGCCAGTAGTATAGATCGGGGACAGGGCTATGGCTACACCTTC.

This rearrangement joins TRBV5-4 to TRBJ2-5; 10 bases map to TRBD1. The CDR3 spans 15 residues. Germline values: CDR1 SGHNT, CDR2 YYREEE (reference sequence). With 3 bases clipped from V and 5 bases from J, the junction kept 7 bases outside the gene matches. The CDR3 DNA reads TGTGCCAGCAGCTCCGGGACAGGGGAGGGCGAGACCCAGTACTTC. Its translation: CASSSGTGEGETQYF.

This clone is a singleton in its sample. Other DNA sequences in this specimen translate into the identical CDR3. The chain recombines TRBV5-1 with TRBJ2-7, with TRBD2 identical over 10 bases. The CDR3 consists of 14 residues. V trimming: 3 bases; J trimming: 1 base; junction bases outside the gene matches: 1. Germline lookup yields CDR1 SGHRS and CDR2 YFSETQ. CDR3 protein: CASSWTSGSYEQYF. CDR3 nucleotides: TGCGCCAGCAGCTGGACTAGCGGTTCCTACGAGCAGTACTTC.

This sequence joins TRBV9 and TRBJ2-1, with 8 bases lining up with TRBD2. The CDR3 sequence is 18 residues long. Germline V gene lookup returns CDR1 SGDLS and CDR2 YYNGEE. V dropped 2 bases and J dropped 5; count of bases not matched to a gene: 15. The CDR3 loop is CASSVLLRGRREDNEQFF. CDR3 DNA: TGTGCCAGCAGCGTCCTCCTACGGGGGAGGCGGGAGGACAATGAGCAGTTCTTC. Combining the CDR3 with reference TRBV9 and TRBJ2-1 gives the whole variable domain DSGVTQTPKHLITATGQRVTLRCSPRSGDLSVYWYQQSLDQGLQFLIQYYNGEERAKGNILERFSAQQFPDLHSELNLSSLELGDSALYFCASSVLLRGRREDNEQFFGPGTRLTVL.